These T cell receptor beta chains were read from a single sample in a study of shared clonotypes between healthy human individuals. The assay was immunoSEQ multiplex PCR, and TCRdb's table has in-frame clones only and misses some. The sample includes around 1,900,000 clones, just under 95% seen only once; the top ten take more than 1.5%. Sequencing input: naive CD8+ T cells from PBMCs. All receptors derive from a man aged 18-30 years in good health. Some clones in this sample may be carry-over from other donors' samples. CDR3s include the opening cysteine and the closing phenylalanine or tryptophan. The order of the fields is clone size, J gene, D gene, V gene, CDR3 protein, CDR3 DNA. D genes are given only for firm matches. A clone size is listed for some rows: how often the clone was seen (once, few, many), or a class if it is expanded.

.,TRBJ1-1,.,TRBV27,CASSLMGSSTEAFF,TGTGCCAGCAGTTTAATGGGTTCTAGCACTGAAGCTTTCTTT
.,TRBJ1-2,TRBD1,TRBV14,CASSPPGQGNYGYTF,TGTGCCAGCAGCCCCCCGGGACAGGGTAACTATGGCTACACCTTC
.,TRBJ2-1,.,TRBV7-3,CASSSVGSSYNEQFF,TGTGCCAGCAGCTCGGTGGGAAGCTCCTACAATGAGCAGTTCTTC
.,TRBJ2-7,TRBD2,TRBV7-6,CASSRLGGEEQYF,TGTGCCAGCAGCCGATTGGGGGGGGAAGAGCAGTACTTC
.,TRBJ1-1,.,TRBV5-1,CASSLEVLLGTNTEAFF,TGCGCCAGCAGCTTGGAGGTTCTATTGGGGACGAACACTGAAGCTTTCTTT
.,TRBJ2-7,TRBD1,TRBV7-9,CASSPGTGVHYEQYF,TGTGCCAGCAGCCCCGGGACAGGGGTTCACTACGAGCAGTACTTC
.,TRBJ2-3,.,TRBV5-1,CASSPGFGEYF,TGCGCCAGCAGCCCTGGGTTTGGGGAGTATTTT
.,TRBJ2-7,.,TRBV10-3,CAIRGTSSYEQYF,TGTGCCATCAGAGGCACAAGCTCCTACGAGCAGTACTTC
.,TRBJ1-2,.,TRBV7-9,CASSLVSSTNYGYTF,TGTGCCAGCAGCTTAGTCTCCAGCACTAACTATGGCTACACCTTC
.,TRBJ2-1,TRBD2,TRBV28,CASSLASGNNEQFF,TGTGCCAGCAGTTTGGCTAGCGGGAACAATGAGCAGTTCTTC
.,TRBJ2-7,.,TRBV6-6,CASSYHQGYEQYF,TGTGCCAGCAGTTATCACCAGGGCTACGAGCAGTACTTC
once,TRBJ2-1,.,TRBV9,CASSAERSSYNEQFF,TGTGCCAGCAGCGCCGAGCGTTCCTCCTACAATGAGCAGTTCTTC
.,TRBJ2-3,.,TRBV11-2,CASSTTMDSHPDTQYF,TGTGCCAGCAGCACAACGATGGACAGCCACCCAGATACGCAGTATTTT
once,TRBJ1-2,.,TRBV28,CASSFGASGYTF,TGTGCCAGCAGTTTTGGGGCTAGCGGCTACACCTTC
once,TRBJ1-1,TRBD1,TRBV10-3,CAIRQGENTEAFF,TGTGCCATCAGACAGGGGGAGAACACTGAAGCTTTCTTT
.,TRBJ1-2,.,TRBV27,CASSLSRGVGYGYTF,TGTGCCAGCAGTTTATCGAGGGGGGTTGGGTATGGCTACACCTTC